This TCR beta chain was identified in a study of cytomegalovirus exposure and HLA in healthy donors. Notes on the study in general: Earlier analysis yielded a pattern in which most TCR beta V segments were productive about 90% or about 30% of the time.

Germline V lookup: CDR1 SGHDT, CDR2 YYEEEE. Trimming cost V 0 bases and J 6 bases, with 6 bases left between them. The CDR3 is 12 amino acids. Note on this clone: Its antigen is undetermined.

Researchers ran the PCR with 60 Vbeta and 13 Jbeta primers. TCRdb's copy holds only in-frame clones and misses some; the assay was immunoSEQ multiplex PCR. In the table there are roughly 160,000 clones, about 75% of which are singletons. The rearrangement uses TRBV5-6 and TRBJ1-1; D is unresolved. What was sequenced was PBMCs. The sequence came from a female donor in good health and CMV-seronegative. DNA of the CDR3: TGTGCCAGCAGCTTGGGCCAGGCTGAAGCTTTCTTT. It codes for CASSLGQAEAFF.